What follows is one TCR beta chain and its context. The antigen is not known. At one end the junction does not follow the germline gene, possibly because of a read error. The CDR3 extends over 14 amino acids. The V gene's germline CDR1 is SGDLS and CDR2 YYNGEE. This entry is derived from a study of cytomegalovirus exposure and HLA in healthy donors. The PCR used 60 Vbeta and 13 Jbeta primers. Libraries were prepared by immunoSEQ multiplex PCR; TCRdb keeps only in-frame clonotypes and omits some of them. The sample has 200,000 or so clones. Findings of the study overall: Presence/absence analyses rested on an assumption that sequencing depth was roughly uniform across donors. For TCR beta chains, V- and J-gene trimming was later linked to a missense DCLRE1C variant.

V is TRBV9 and J is TRBJ2-2, with 7 bases lining up with TRBD2. The source is a boy aged 10-17 years in good health and CMV-seronegative. The sample was PBMCs. CDR3 sequence reads: CASSGSWEGGEPFF. CDR3 nucleotide sequence: TGTGCCAGCAGCGGCTCCTGGGAGGGCGGGGAGCCGTTTTTT.